The 5 T cell receptor beta chains in this list originate from one sample, sequenced in a study of cytomegalovirus exposure and HLA in healthy donors. The study ran its PCR with 60 Vbeta and 13 Jbeta primers. Repertoires were generated with immunoSEQ multiplex PCR, while TCRdb's copy carries only in-frame clones and drops some. The table has around 150,000 clones, approximately 84% seen once; the top ten hold about 1.5%. The sample consisted of PBMCs. The receptors were sampled from a young man in good health and CMV-seropositive.

The V and J genes are TRBV4-1 and TRBJ2-7; 9 bases map to TRBD1. The CDR3 totals 15 residues. The V gene end was trimmed by 6 bases and the J gene end by 1 base; junction bases not matched to a gene: 7. Germline CDR1 and CDR2: MGHRA and YSYEKL. The CDR3 is CASSLSGTGSYEQYF. In nucleotides, the CDR3 is TGCGCCAGCAGTCTTTCCGGGACAGGGTCCTACGAGCAGTACTTC.

In DNA form, the CDR3 reads TGTGCCAGCGGTTCTTTAGCGGTTATCAATGAGCAGTTCTTC. It encodes CASGSLAVINEQFF. The genes are TRBV6-1 and TRBJ2-1; TRBD2 is a possible D gene (6 bases). Germline assignment: CDR1 MNHNS and CDR2 SASEGT. The CDR3 contains 14 residues. Trimming took 8 bases from V and 6 from J, leaving 17 bases between them.

V usage is TRBV2 and J usage is TRBJ2-3, with TRBD2 matching over 7 bases. The CDR3 consists of 14 residues. CDR1 SNHLY and CDR2 FYNNEI come from the germline V gene. With V trimmed by 7 bases and J by 6 bases, 10 bases remained unmatched. CDR3 coding DNA: TGTGCCAGCAATAGGCTAGCGGTTGGGGATACGCAGTATTTT. The encoded protein is CASNRLAVGDTQYF.

The chain couples TRBV29-1 to TRBJ1-4; 7 bases line up with TRBD1. The V and J ends lost 7 bases and 3 bases, in that order; junction bases with no gene match: 11. Germline V gene data show CDR1 as SQVTM and CDR2 as ANQGSEA. The CDR3 is made up of 15 amino acids. The CDR3 spells CSAGQESLANEKLFF. Here the CDR3 DNA reads TGCAGCGCTGGACAGGAAAGTTTGGCTAATGAAAAACTGTTTTTT.

Points on this clone: The same CDR3 also results from other DNA sequences found in this sample. The chain carries TRBV19 and TRBJ1-5; 8 bases agree with TRBD1. The ends lost 3 bases at V and 7 bases at J; junction bases unmatched: 5. The germline V gene encodes CDR1 LNHDA and CDR2 SQIVND (reference sequence). CDR3 size: 14 residues. The CDR3 DNA reads as TGTGCCAGTAGTATCCAGGGGGCCGGGCAGCCCCAGCATTTT. Protein sequence: CASSIQGAGQPQHF.